This passage covers 18 T cell receptor beta chains from one sample sequenced in a study of glioma-infiltrating T cells after dendritic cell vaccination. Profiling relied on immunoSEQ multiplex PCR, and the TCRdb table lists in-frame clones only, not all of them. The table has approximately 64,000 clones, approximately 78% seen once. This specimen was blood, taken before dendritic cell vaccination. The receptors were sampled from a human donor with glioblastoma.

The rearrangement links TRBV28 to TRBJ2-1, with 8 bases that match TRBD2. Per the germline V gene, CDR1 is MDHEN and CDR2 is SYDVKM. This CDR3 is 17 amino acids long. With 5 bases clipped from V and 5 bases from J, the junction kept 14 bases outside the gene matches. CDR3 coding DNA: TGTGCCAGCAGTCTCCCTATAGCGGGGTCTATTAACAATGAGCAGTTCTTC. This gives the protein CASSLPIAGSINNEQFF.

This clone has only a few counts. For the CDR3, the DNA is TGTGCCACCGGAACAATTTGGACAGGGGGGGAAGAGACCCAGTACTTC. Amino acid sequence: CATGTIWTGGEETQYF. The chain recombines TRBV10-3 with TRBJ2-5, with TRBD1 matching over 10 bases. V lost 10 bases, J lost 3 bases, and 14 bases stayed unmatched. Germline-derived CDR1 and CDR2 are ENHRY and SYGVKD. The CDR3 sequence is 16 residues long.

V is TRBV5-1 and J is TRBJ2-7, with 12 bases aligning to TRBD2. Germline CDR1 SGHRS, CDR2 YFSETQ. The CDR3 has 16 amino acids. Germline trimming cut 4 bases from V and 0 bases from J; bases unmatched to any gene: 5. This CDR3 reads CASSQTSGGVSYEQYF. As DNA, the CDR3 is TGCGCCAGCAGCCAGACTAGCGGGGGTGTCTCCTACGAGCAGTACTTC.

The chain has TRBV7-9 and TRBJ2-1, with 13 bases aligning to TRBD2. Trimming cost V 5 bases and J 3 bases; bases outside gene matches: 10. CDR1 SEHNR and CDR2 FQNEAQ come from the germline V gene (reference sequence). CDR3 length: 18 residues. The CDR3, as DNA: TGTGCCAGCAGCCCCCCCCCGACTAGCGGGGGGAGCTACAATGAGCAGTTCTTC. This codes for CASSPPPTSGGSYNEQFF.

V and J are TRBV6-5 and TRBJ1-4; D gene unclear. The CDR3 loop spans 14 amino acids. V lost 4 bases and J 6 bases, leaving 12 bases between the germline ends. CDR1 MNHEY and CDR2 SVGAGI come from the germline V gene. CDR3 protein: CASSSVLSDEKLFF. DNA of the CDR3: TGTGCCAGCAGTTCGGTTCTTTCCGATGAAAAACTGTTTTTT.

The chain joins TRBV5-5 to TRBJ2-1, with TRBD2 matching over 9 bases. The CDR3 runs to 17 residues. Trimming took 6 bases from V and 5 from J; bases not matched to a gene: 15. Per the germline V gene, CDR1 is SGHKS and CDR2 is YYEKEE (reference sequence). For the CDR3, the DNA is TGTGCCAGCATCGAAAGCCCGGGACTAGCCTCACACAATGAGCAGTTCTTC. Amino acid sequence: CASIESPGLASHNEQFF. Full variable domain (missing parts from reference TRBV5-5 and TRBJ2-1): DAGVTQSPTHLIKTRGQQVTLRCSPISGHKSVSWYQQVLGQGPQFIFQYYEKEERGRGNFPDRFSARQFPNYSSELNVNALLLGDSALYLCASIESPGLASHNEQFFGPGTRLTVL.

The chain is built from TRBV4-2 and TRBJ2-7; 11 positions match TRBD2. With V trimmed by 0 bases and J by 2 bases, 6 bases remained unmatched. This CDR3 contains 17 residues. Germline V lookup: CDR1 LGHNA, CDR2 YNFKEQ. The CDR3 reads CASSQEPTSGVPYEQYF. For the CDR3, the DNA is TGTGCCAGCAGCCAAGAGCCGACTAGCGGGGTGCCCTACGAGCAGTACTTC.

The chain has TRBV6-1 and TRBJ1-5; 9 nucleotides align to TRBD1. This CDR3 spans 15 amino acids. In germline, CDR1 is MNHNS, CDR2 SASEGT. With 1 base clipped from V and 7 bases from J, the junction kept 5 bases outside the gene matches. CDR3 bases: TGTGCCAGCAGTGAAGGGGACAGGGCCGAACAGCCCCAGCATTTT. As protein: CASSEGDRAEQPQHF.

This clone has a handful of counts. The chain joins TRBV19 to TRBJ2-7; D might be TRBD1 (5 bases). The ends were cut back, 4 bases at V and 5 bases at J, with 15 bases in the middle. Germline V CDR1 and CDR2: LNHDA, SQIVND (reference sequence). The CDR3 has 14 residues. In nucleotides, the CDR3 is TGTGCCAGTAGTACCATGGTCCAGGGCAACGAGCAGTACTTC. Translating gives CASSTMVQGNEQYF.

V usage is TRBV13 and J usage is TRBJ2-7; TRBD1 agrees at 9 bases. The CDR3 contains 15 residues. Per the germline V gene, CDR1 is PRHDT and CDR2 is FYEKMQ (reference sequence). V lost 5 bases to trimming and J lost 5 bases; unmatched junction nucleotides: 10. This CDR3 is CASSTSGTGLDEQYF. The CDR3 DNA reads as TGTGCCAGCAGCACCTCCGGGACAGGGCTCGACGAGCAGTACTTC.

Regarding this clone: The same CDR3 is also encoded by other DNA sequences in this sample. The chain joins TRBV7-2 to TRBJ2-7; tentatively, D is TRBD2 (6 bases). Deletions cut 2 bases from V and 2 bases from J, with 7 bases between. CDR1 is SGHTA and CDR2 is FQGNSA in the germline V gene. The CDR3 runs to 13 residues. CDR3 protein: CASSLKRAYEQYF. CDR3 DNA sequence: TGTGCCAGCAGCTTAAAGCGGGCCTACGAGCAGTACTTC.

This chain links TRBV13 with TRBJ2-7; D is possibly TRBD2 (6 bases). Germline V gene lookup returns CDR1 PRHDT and CDR2 FYEKMQ (reference sequence). Trimming took 5 bases from V and 5 from J, leaving 13 bases between them. This CDR3 region has 13 residues. CDR3 in amino acids: CASSLAGYDEQYF. Here the CDR3 DNA reads TGTGCCAGCAGCCTGGCGGGGTACGACGAGCAGTACTTC.

The chain links TRBV5-1 to TRBJ1-1; the D is unclear. The germline V and J ends were trimmed by 0 bases and 4 bases, with 10 bases remaining between them. In germline, CDR1 is SGHRS, CDR2 YFSETQ. The CDR3 extends over 14 amino acids. The CDR3 sequence is CASSLGTGGTEAFF. The CDR3 bases are TGCGCCAGCAGCTTGGGGACGGGAGGCACTGAAGCTTTCTTT. Variable domain in full (rest from reference TRBV5-1 and TRBJ1-1): KAGVTQTPRYLIKTRGQQVTLSCSPISGHRSVSWYQQTPGQGLQFLFEYFSETQRNKGNFPGRFSGRQFSNSRSEMNVSTLELGDSALYLCASSLGTGGTEAFFGQGTRLTVV.

In its sample, this clone was seen once. The chain uses TRBV4-1 and TRBJ1-5, with D tentatively TRBD1 (5 bases). Per germline, CDR1 MGHRA and CDR2 YSYEKL. Trimming removed 0 bases at V and 7 bases at J, with 13 bases between. The CDR3 spans 15 residues. DNA for the CDR3: TGCGCCAGCAGCCAAGAATTCCAGGGAAAACAGCCCCAGCATTTT. Encoded protein: CASSQEFQGKQPQHF.

This clone was counted only a few times. This CDR3 reads CASPPFMGRVSTDTQYF. The CDR3 DNA follows: TGTGCCAGCCCCCCCTTCATGGGCAGGGTCAGCACAGATACGCAGTATTTT. This rearrangement joins TRBV6-4 to TRBJ2-3; weak D call: TRBD1 (5 bases). The germline CDR1 and CDR2 sequences are MRHNA and SNTAGT. The CDR3 spans 17 residues. Trimming removed 8 bases from V and 0 bases from J, with 21 bases in between.

This chain uses TRBV9 with TRBJ2-7; 8 positions match TRBD2. V lost 0 bases, J lost 7 bases, and 9 bases stayed unmatched. Germline CDR1 reads SGDLS; CDR2 reads YYNGEE. The CDR3 is made up of 15 amino acids. The CDR3 nucleotides are TGTGCCAGCAGCGTAGGCCCGGGGGGGCTGGGGGAGCAGTACTTC. It is translated as CASSVGPGGLGEQYF.

The chain combines TRBV5-4 with TRBJ2-3, with TRBD1 identical over 8 bases. The ends lost 4 bases at V and 4 bases at J; junction bases unmatched: 5. The CDR3 sequence is 14 residues long. Germline V gives CDR1 SGHNT, CDR2 YYREEE (reference sequence). Here the CDR3 DNA reads TGTGCCAGCAGCCTGACAGGGGACGCAGATACGCAGTATTTT. It specifies CASSLTGDADTQYF.

The chain is built from TRBV19 and TRBJ1-1, with a weak D call TRBD1 (6 bases). Looked up from germline, CDR1 is LNHDA and CDR2 is SQIVND (reference sequence). V dropped 6 bases and J dropped 8 bases, with 10 bases sitting between them. The CDR3 totals 11 residues. As DNA, the CDR3 is TGTGCCAGTAGAAAAGACAGGGAAGCTTTCTTT. It encodes CASRKDREAFF.